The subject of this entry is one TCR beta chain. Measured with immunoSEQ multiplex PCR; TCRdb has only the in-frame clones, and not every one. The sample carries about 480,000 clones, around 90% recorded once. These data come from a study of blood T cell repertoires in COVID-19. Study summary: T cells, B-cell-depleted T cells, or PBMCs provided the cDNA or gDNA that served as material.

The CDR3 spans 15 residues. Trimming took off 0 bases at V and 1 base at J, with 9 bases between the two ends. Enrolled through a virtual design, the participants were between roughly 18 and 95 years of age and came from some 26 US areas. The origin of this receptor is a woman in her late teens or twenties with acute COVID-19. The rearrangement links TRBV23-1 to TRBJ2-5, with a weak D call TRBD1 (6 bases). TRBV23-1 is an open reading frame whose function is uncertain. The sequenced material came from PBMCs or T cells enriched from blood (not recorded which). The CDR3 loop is CASSQSRDTQETQYF. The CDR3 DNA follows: TGCGCCAGCAGTCAATCCCGGGACACCCAAGAGACCCAGTACTTC.